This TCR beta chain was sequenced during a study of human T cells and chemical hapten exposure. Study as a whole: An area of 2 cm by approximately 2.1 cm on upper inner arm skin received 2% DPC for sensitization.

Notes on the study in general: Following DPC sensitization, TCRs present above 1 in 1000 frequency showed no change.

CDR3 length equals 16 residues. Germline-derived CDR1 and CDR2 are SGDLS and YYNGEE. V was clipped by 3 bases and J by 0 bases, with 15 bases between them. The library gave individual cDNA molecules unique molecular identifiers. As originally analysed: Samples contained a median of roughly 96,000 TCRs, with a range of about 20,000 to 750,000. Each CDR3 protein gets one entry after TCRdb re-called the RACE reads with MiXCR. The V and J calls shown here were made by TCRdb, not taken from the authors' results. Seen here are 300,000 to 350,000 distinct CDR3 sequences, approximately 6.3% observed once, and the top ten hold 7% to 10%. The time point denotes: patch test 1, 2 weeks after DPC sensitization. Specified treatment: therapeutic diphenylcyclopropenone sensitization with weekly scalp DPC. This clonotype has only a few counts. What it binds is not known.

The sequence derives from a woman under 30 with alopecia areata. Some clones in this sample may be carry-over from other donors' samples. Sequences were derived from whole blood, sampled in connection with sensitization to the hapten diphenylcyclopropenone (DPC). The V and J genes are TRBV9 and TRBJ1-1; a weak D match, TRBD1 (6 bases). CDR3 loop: CASSEGDRWMNTEAFF. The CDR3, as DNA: TGTGCCAGCAGCGAGGGAGACAGGTGGATGAACACTGAAGCTTTCTTT.